Given below is one T cell receptor (beta chain) in context. Its cognate antigen is unknown. TCRdb re-analysed the 5' RACE reads in MiXCR, keeping a single row per CDR3 protein. The sample has just under 600,000 distinct CDR3 sequences, approximately 13% seen once; the top ten hold roughly 13%. This CDR3 is 14 amino acids long. Germline V gene sequence: CDR1 MNHEY, CDR2 SVGEGT. Trimming removed 4 bases at V and 3 bases at J, with 10 bases between. This specimen comes from a study of T cells after yellow fever vaccination. Study context: Those fractions that held only low numbers of cells were prepared using the SMART-Seq v4 Ultra Low Input RNA kit. Study-level results: High-abundance clonotypes from the bulk population could contaminate FACS-sorted repertoires. The appearance of a small share of clonotypes in both CD4 and CD8 compartments was observed.

V usage is TRBV6-2 or TRBV6-3 and J usage is TRBJ2-4; D gene ambiguous. This sequence was found in a man aged 25 to 45 who received the YFV17D yellow fever vaccine. The specimen comprised PBMCs, sampled on the day of the yellow fever booster vaccination. CDR3 in DNA: TGTGCCAGCAGTTTTGACGTTGTCAAAAACATTCAGTACTTC. Translation gives CASSFDVVKNIQYF.